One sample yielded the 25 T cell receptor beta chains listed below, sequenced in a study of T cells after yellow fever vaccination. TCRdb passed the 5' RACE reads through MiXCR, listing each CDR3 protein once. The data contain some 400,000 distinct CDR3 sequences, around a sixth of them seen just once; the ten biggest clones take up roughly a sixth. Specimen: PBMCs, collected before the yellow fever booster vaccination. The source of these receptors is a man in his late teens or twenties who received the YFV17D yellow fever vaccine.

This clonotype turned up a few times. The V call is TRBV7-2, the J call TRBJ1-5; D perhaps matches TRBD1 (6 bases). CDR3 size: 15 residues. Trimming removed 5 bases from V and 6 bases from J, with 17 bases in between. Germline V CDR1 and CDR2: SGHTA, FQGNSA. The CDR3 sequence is CASSLVGARVQPQHF. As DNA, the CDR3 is TGTGCCAGCAGCCTAGTGGGGGCGCGAGTTCAGCCCCAGCATTTT.

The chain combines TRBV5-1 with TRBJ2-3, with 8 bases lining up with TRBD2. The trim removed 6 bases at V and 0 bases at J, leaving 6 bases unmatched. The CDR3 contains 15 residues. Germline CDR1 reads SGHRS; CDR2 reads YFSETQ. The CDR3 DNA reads TGCGCCAGCAAGGACGGGGGGGCTAGCACAGATACGCAGTATTTT. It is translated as CASKDGGASTDTQYF.

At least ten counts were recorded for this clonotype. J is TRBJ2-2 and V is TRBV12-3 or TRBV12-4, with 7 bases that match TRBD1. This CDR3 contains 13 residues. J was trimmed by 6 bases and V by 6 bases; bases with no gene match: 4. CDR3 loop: CASSPTGSGELFF. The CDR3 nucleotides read TGTGCCAGCAGCCCGACAGGGTCCGGGGAGCTGTTTTTT.

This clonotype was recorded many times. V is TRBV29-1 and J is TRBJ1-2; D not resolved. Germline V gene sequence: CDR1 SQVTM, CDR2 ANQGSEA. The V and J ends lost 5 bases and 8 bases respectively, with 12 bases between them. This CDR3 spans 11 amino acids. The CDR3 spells CSVTLSVGYTF. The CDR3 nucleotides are TGCAGCGTTACCCTCAGCGTGGGCTACACCTTC.

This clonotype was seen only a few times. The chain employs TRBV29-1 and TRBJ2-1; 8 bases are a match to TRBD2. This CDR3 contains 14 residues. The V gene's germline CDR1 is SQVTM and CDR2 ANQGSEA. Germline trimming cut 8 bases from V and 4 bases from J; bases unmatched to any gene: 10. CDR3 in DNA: TGCAGCTTTAACCCGGGACTAGGTTACAATGAGCAGTTCTTC. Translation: CSFNPGLGYNEQFF.

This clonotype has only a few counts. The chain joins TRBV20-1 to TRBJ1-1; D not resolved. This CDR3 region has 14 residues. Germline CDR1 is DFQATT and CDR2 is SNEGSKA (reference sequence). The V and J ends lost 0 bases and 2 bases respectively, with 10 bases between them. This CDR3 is CSARDEGINTEAFF. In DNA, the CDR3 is TGCAGTGCTAGAGATGAGGGAATAAACACTGAAGCTTTCTTT.

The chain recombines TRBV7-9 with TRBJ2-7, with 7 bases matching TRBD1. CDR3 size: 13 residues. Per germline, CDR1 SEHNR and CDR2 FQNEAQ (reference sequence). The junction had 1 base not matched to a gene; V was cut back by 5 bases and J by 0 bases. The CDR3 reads CASSGQDSYEQYV. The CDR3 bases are TGTGCCAGCAGCGGACAGGACTCCTACGAGCAGTACGTC.

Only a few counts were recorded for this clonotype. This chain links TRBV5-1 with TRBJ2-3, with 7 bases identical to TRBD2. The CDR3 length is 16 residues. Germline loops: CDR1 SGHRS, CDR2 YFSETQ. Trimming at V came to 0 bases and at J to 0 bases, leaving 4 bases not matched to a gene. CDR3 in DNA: TGCGCCAGCAGCTTGGGAGCTAGCGGTAGCACAGATACGCAGTATTTT. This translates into CASSLGASGSTDTQYF.

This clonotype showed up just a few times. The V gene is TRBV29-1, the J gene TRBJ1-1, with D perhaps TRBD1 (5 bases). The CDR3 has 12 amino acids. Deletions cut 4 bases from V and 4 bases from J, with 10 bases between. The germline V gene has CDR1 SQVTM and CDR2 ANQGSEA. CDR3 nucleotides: TGCAGCGTTGGTTGGAGGGGCACTGAAGCTTTCTTT. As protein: CSVGWRGTEAFF.

Here the CDR3 DNA reads TGTGCCAGCAGCCAGACCGGGGGTGTCTACGAGCAGTACTTC. Translated, it gives CASSQTGGVYEQYF. The rearrangement uses TRBV3-1 and TRBJ2-7; possible D gene TRBD2, 6 bases. The CDR3 is made up of 14 amino acids. Germline CDR1 LGHDT, CDR2 YNNKEL (reference sequence). The V and J ends lost 3 bases and 3 bases respectively, with 12 bases between them.

The CDR3 here is CASSVDGSRGDNEQFF. The CDR3 coding sequence is TGTGCCAGCAGCGTAGATGGTTCGCGGGGGGACAATGAGCAGTTCTTC. This chain uses TRBV9 with TRBJ2-1, with 8 bases lining up with TRBD2. Trimming at V came to 0 bases and at J to 5 bases, leaving 7 bases not matched to a gene. This CDR3 has 16 amino acids. Germline V CDR1 and CDR2: SGDLS, YYNGEE.

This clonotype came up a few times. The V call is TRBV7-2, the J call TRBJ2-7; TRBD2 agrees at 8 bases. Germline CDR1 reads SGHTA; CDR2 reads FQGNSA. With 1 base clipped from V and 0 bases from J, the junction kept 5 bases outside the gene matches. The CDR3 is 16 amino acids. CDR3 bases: TGTGCCAGCAGCTTAGACTCGGGGGGGAGCTCCTACGAGCAGTACTTC. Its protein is CASSLDSGGSSYEQYF.

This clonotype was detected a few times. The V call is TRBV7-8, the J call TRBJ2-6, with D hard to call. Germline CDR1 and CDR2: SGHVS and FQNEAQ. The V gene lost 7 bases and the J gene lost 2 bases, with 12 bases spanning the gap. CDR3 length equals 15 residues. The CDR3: CASTPRSAGANVLTF. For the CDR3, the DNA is TGTGCCAGCACCCCGAGGAGCGCTGGGGCCAACGTCCTGACTTTC.

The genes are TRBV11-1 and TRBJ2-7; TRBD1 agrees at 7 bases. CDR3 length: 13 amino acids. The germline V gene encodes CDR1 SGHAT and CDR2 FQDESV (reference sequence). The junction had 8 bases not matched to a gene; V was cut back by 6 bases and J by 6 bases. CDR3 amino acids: CASRLTGTVEQYV. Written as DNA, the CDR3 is TGTGCCAGCAGACTTACCGGGACAGTCGAGCAGTACGTC.

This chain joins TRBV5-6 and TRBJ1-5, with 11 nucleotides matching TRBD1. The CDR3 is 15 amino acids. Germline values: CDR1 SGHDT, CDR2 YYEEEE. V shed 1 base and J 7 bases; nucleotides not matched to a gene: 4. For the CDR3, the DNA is TGTGCCAGCAGCTTGAGGGGACAGGGGGAACAGCCCCAGCATTTT. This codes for CASSLRGQGEQPQHF.

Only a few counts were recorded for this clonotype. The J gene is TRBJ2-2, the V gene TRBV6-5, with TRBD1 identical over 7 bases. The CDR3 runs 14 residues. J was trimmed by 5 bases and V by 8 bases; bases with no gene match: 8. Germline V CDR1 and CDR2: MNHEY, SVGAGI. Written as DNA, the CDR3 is TGTGCCAGCCACAGGGGTGTTGGGACCGGGGAGCTGTTTTTT. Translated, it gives CASHRGVGTGELFF.

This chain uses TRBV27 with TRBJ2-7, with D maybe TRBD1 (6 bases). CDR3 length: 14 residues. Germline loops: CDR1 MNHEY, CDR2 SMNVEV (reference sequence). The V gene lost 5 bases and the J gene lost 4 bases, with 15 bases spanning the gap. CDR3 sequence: CASSTNRDEYEQYF. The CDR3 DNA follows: TGTGCCAGCAGTACCAACAGGGATGAATACGAGCAGTACTTC.

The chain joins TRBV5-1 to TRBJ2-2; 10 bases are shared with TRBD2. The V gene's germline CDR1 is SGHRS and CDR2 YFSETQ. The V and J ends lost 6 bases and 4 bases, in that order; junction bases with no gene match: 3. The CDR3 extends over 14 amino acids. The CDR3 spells CASTWTSGTGELFF. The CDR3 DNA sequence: TGCGCCAGCACCTGGACTAGCGGCACCGGGGAGCTGTTTTTT.

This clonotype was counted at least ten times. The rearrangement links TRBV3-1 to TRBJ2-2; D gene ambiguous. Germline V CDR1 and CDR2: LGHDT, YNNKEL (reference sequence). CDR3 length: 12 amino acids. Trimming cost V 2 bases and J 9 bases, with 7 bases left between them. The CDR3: CASSQLSRELFF. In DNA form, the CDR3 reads TGTGCCAGCAGCCAACTCAGTAGGGAGCTGTTTTTT.

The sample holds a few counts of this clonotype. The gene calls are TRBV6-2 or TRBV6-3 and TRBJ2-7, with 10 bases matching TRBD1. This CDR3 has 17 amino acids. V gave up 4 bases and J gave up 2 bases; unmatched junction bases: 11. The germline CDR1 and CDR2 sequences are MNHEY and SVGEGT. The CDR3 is CASSLPGQGFAAYEQYF. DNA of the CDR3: TGTGCCAGCAGTTTACCGGGACAGGGGTTTGCGGCCTACGAGCAGTACTTC.

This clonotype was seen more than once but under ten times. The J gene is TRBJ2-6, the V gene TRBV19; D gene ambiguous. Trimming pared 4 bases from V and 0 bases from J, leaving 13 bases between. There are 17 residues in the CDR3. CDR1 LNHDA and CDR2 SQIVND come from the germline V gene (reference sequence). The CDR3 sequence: CASSTLWTSSGANVLTF. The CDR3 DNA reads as TGTGCCAGTAGTACCCTCTGGACCAGCTCTGGGGCCAACGTCCTGACTTTC.

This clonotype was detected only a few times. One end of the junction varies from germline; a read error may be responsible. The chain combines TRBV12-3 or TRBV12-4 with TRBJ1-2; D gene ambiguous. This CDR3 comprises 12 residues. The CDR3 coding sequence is TGTGCCAGCAGCTTAGAGACTAAAGGCTACACCTTC. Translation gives CASSLETKGYTF.

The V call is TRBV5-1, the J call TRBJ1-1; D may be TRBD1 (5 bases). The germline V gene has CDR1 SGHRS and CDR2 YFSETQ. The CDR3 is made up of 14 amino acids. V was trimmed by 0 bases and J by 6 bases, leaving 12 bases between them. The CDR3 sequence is CASSLAGIGAEAFF. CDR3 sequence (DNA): TGCGCCAGCAGCTTGGCAGGGATCGGTGCTGAAGCTTTCTTT. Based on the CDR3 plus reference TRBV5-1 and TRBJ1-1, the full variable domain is KAGVTQTPRYLIKTRGQQVTLSCSPISGHRSVSWYQQTPGQGLQFLFEYFSETQRNKGNFPGRFSGRQFSNSRSEMNVSTLELGDSALYLCASSLAGIGAEAFFGQGTRLTVV.

The DNA for the CDR3 is TGCGCCAGCAGCCAAGATTCGGCCGGTTACTATAATTCACCCCTCCACTTT. It is translated as CASSQDSAGYYNSPLHF. This sequence joins TRBV4-3 and TRBJ1-6; D is unclear. CDR1 LGHNA and CDR2 YSLEER come from the germline V gene. With 0 bases removed from V and 3 bases from J, the gap between germline ends came to 12 bases. The CDR3 is 17 amino acids.

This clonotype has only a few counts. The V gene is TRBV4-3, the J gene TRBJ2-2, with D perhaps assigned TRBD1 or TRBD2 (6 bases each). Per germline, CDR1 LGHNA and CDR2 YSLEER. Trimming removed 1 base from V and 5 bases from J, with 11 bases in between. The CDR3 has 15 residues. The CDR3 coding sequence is TGCGCCAGCAGCCAAGTTCGGGGGCTAACCGGGGAGCTGTTTTTT. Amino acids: CASSQVRGLTGELFF.